These 4 T cell receptor beta chains were sequenced from one sample in a study of shared clonotypes between healthy human individuals. Profiled with immunoSEQ multiplex PCR; TCRdb holds only in-frame clones, not every one. In the table there are around 500,000 clones, roughly 80% of which are singletons. Input material: PBMCs. The receptors here all came from a woman in her forties in good health. Some clones in this sample may be carry-over from other donors' samples.

The V and J genes are TRBV4-3 and TRBJ2-7; TRBD1 aligns across 11 bases. V dropped 4 bases and J dropped 3; count of bases not matched to a gene: 2. The CDR3 extends over 14 amino acids. CDR1 and CDR2 (germline): LGHNA, YSLEER. CDR3 DNA: TGCGCCAGCAGCCGGGACAGGGGGATCTACGAGCAGTACTTC. Translating gives CASSRDRGIYEQYF.

The chain couples TRBV7-3 to TRBJ1-1; D ambiguous. V lost 3 bases to trimming and J lost 0 bases, with 8 bases between them. The CDR3 extends over 14 amino acids. From germline, CDR1 is SGHTA and CDR2 FQGTGA. This CDR3 is CASSLSGMNTEAFF. The DNA of the CDR3 is TGTGCCAGCAGCTTGTCGGGGATGAACACTGAAGCTTTCTTT.

The V gene is TRBV5-1, the J gene TRBJ2-1, with D perhaps being TRBD1 or TRBD2 (5 bases each). Germline V lookup: CDR1 SGHRS, CDR2 YFSETQ. The CDR3 spans 16 residues. Trimming shortened V by 4 bases and J by 10 bases, and 24 bases separated the two germline ends. The CDR3 here is CASSRGVGLQGEEQFF. As DNA, the CDR3 is TGCGCCAGCAGCCGGGGTGTAGGGCTGCAAGGGGAAGAGCAGTTCTTC.

In regard to this clone: A read error is the likely source, as a far larger clone sits one nucleotide away. This is likely a read error, given that the CDR3 carries no conserved phenylalanine or tryptophan at its end. The chain links TRBV6-1 to TRBJ1-1, with TRBD1 as a possible D gene (5 bases). This CDR3 comprises 16 residues. Germline lookup yields CDR1 MNHNS and CDR2 SASEGT. The ends were cut back, 0 bases at V and 0 bases at J, with 11 bases in the middle. CDR3 in amino acids: CASSEALGRLNTEAFL. CDR3 coding DNA: TGTGCCAGCAGTGAAGCGCTGGGGCGGTTGAACACTGAAGCTTTCCTT.